The 27 T cell receptor beta chains in this list originate from one sample, sequenced in a study of control samples from healthy donors and cancer patients. Repertoires were generated with immunoSEQ multiplex PCR, while TCRdb's copy carries only in-frame clones and drops some. This table holds tens of thousands of clones, around nine tenths found once. Sequenced: PBMCs. The receptors come from a middle-aged man with head and neck cancer.

The CDR3 reads CASSLVSSVETQYF. Here the CDR3 DNA reads TGTGCCAGCAGCTTGGTCTCTAGCGTAGAGACCCAGTACTTC. The chain joins TRBV5-4 to TRBJ2-5; maybe TRBD2 (6 bases). V was trimmed by 0 bases and J by 4 bases, leaving 10 bases between them. CDR3 size: 14 residues. CDR1 and CDR2 from the germline V gene are SGHNT and YYREEE (reference sequence). Complete variable domain (other parts from reference TRBV5-4 and TRBJ2-5): ETGVTQSPTHLIKTRGQQVTLRCSSQSGHNTVSWYQQALGQGPQFIFQYYREEENGRGNFPPRFSGLQFPNYSSELNVNALELDDSALYLCASSLVSSVETQYFGPGTRLLVL.

This chain joins TRBV6-5 and TRBJ2-7, with 8 nucleotides matching TRBD2. The germline V gene has CDR1 MNHEY and CDR2 SVGAGI. Trimming took 6 bases from V and 0 from J; bases not matched to a gene: 4. This CDR3 is built from 14 residues. Written as DNA, the CDR3 is TGTGCCAGCAGCCGACTAGCGAGCTCCTACGAGCAGTACTTC. Protein: CASSRLASSYEQYF.

This chain joins TRBV7-9 and TRBJ2-2, with D perhaps TRBD2 (10 bases). Trimming removed 7 bases at V and 2 bases at J, with 35 bases between. The CDR3 length is 22 residues. Germline loops: CDR1 SEHNR, CDR2 FQNEAQ (reference sequence). The CDR3: CASIKMGQGWASGRPNTGELFF. The DNA for the CDR3 is TGTGCCAGCATCAAAATGGGACAGGGCTGGGCTAGCGGGAGACCTAACACCGGGGAGCTGTTTTTT.

This chain uses TRBV6-5 with TRBJ2-2, with TRBD1 identical over 7 bases. The CDR3 extends over 14 amino acids. The germline V gene has CDR1 MNHEY and CDR2 SVGAGI. V was pared by 5 bases and J by 5 bases, with 5 bases of the junction left unmatched. The CDR3 DNA reads as TGTGCCAGCAGTCGGGACAGTAGGACCGGGGAGCTGTTTTTT. Its translation: CASSRDSRTGELFF.

This clone was counted a single time. The DNA for the CDR3 is TGTGCCAGCAGTTTACCAGGTGCCCGCGAGCAGTACTTC. Translation gives CASSLPGAREQYF. The rearrangement links TRBV28 to TRBJ2-7; D remains unclear. The CDR3 length is 13 residues. CDR1 and CDR2 (germline): MDHEN, SYDVKM. V was shortened by 2 bases and J by 6 bases, with 11 bases between the two germline ends.

The gene calls are TRBV2 and TRBJ1-6, with D possibly being TRBD1 (5 bases). The CDR3 spans 16 residues. V was pared by 4 bases and J by 2 bases, with 12 bases between. Per germline, CDR1 SNHLY and CDR2 FYNNEI. CDR3 region: CASSGSKGPYNSPLHF. The CDR3 coding sequence is TGTGCCAGCAGTGGATCCAAGGGACCCTATAATTCACCCCTCCACTTT.

In this sample, this clone turned up once. This rearrangement joins TRBV7-6 to TRBJ2-1, with D maybe TRBD2 (6 bases). This CDR3 contains 15 residues. From germline, CDR1 is SGHVS and CDR2 FNYEAQ. V dropped 8 bases and J dropped 6 bases, with 20 bases sitting between them. CDR3 nucleotides: TGTGCCAGCTCCTCGGGTAGGGCGGGGCTCAATGAGCAGTTCTTC. Translation gives CASSSGRAGLNEQFF.

The chain recombines TRBV6-5 with TRBJ2-7; 8 bases align to TRBD2. Trimming removed 2 bases from V and 2 bases from J; junction bases left unmatched: 5. The germline gives CDR1 MNHEY, CDR2 SVGAGI. The CDR3 loop spans 15 amino acids. This CDR3 is CASSYAGGQTYEQYF. The DNA of the CDR3 is TGTGCCAGCAGTTACGCGGGGGGACAAACCTACGAGCAGTACTTC.

This clone was seen a few times. The rearrangement uses TRBV2 and TRBJ1-3; TRBD1 aligns across 10 bases. The V segment lost 6 bases and the J segment 3 bases; nucleotides outside the gene matches: 2. The CDR3 loop spans 14 amino acids. The germline V gene encodes CDR1 SNHLY and CDR2 FYNNEI. In DNA form, the CDR3 reads TGTGCCAGCAGAGGGGACAGGGGTGGAAACACCATATATTTT. This sequence encodes CASRGDRGGNTIYF.

The J gene is TRBJ2-7, the V gene TRBV2, with a possible D match to TRBD1 (6 bases). The CDR3 sequence is 14 residues long. The germline V gene has CDR1 SNHLY and CDR2 FYNNEI. V shed 7 bases and J shed 3 bases, with 16 bases lying between them. The CDR3 sequence is CASTRQGQNYEQYF. The DNA for the CDR3 is TGTGCCAGCACCCGGCAGGGGCAGAACTACGAGCAGTACTTC.

This chain uses TRBV29-1 with TRBJ1-2, with D tentatively TRBD1 (5 bases). Germline values: CDR1 SQVTM, CDR2 ANQGSEA. The V end lost 0 bases, the J end lost 5 bases, and 7 bases lay between the germline ends. CDR3 size: 12 residues. The CDR3 sequence: CSVEDEGYGYTF. CDR3 in DNA: TGCAGCGTTGAAGATGAGGGGTATGGCTACACCTTC.

The rearrangement joins TRBV7-9 to TRBJ2-3; D remains unclear. Trimming pared 1 base from V and 5 bases from J, leaving 16 bases between. Per germline, CDR1 SEHNR and CDR2 FQNEAQ (reference sequence). CDR3 length equals 16 residues. CDR3 bases: TGTGCCAGCAGCTTAGTGTGGATAGAGTCGGGAGATACGCAGTATTTT. It translates to CASSLVWIESGDTQYF.

The chain links TRBV21-1 to TRBJ2-7; TRBD2 is taken as the D call from the table, unchecked against the DNA. TRBV21-1 is reported as a pseudogene. The CDR3 is 14 amino acids. The CDR3 spells CASSKGEGRGEQYF. The CDR3 coding sequence is TGTGCCAGCAGCAAAGGCGAAGGGAGAGGCGAGCAGTACTTC.

The rearrangement joins TRBV10-2 to TRBJ1-1; 8 bases align to TRBD1. The CDR3 extends over 14 amino acids. Germline V gives CDR1 WSHSY, CDR2 SAAADI. V gave up 0 bases and J gave up 5 bases; unmatched junction bases: 2. CDR3: CASSESTGGTEAFF. CDR3 in DNA: TGCGCCAGCAGTGAGTCCACAGGGGGAACTGAAGCTTTCTTT.

This chain joins TRBV27 and TRBJ1-1; 9 bases map to TRBD1. Germline CDR1 is MNHEY and CDR2 is SMNVEV (reference sequence). This CDR3 is built from 14 residues. Losses at the gene ends were 6 bases for V and 10 bases for J; bases not matched to a gene: 12. In DNA form, the CDR3 reads TGTGCCAGCAGCCCGGACAGGGGTGGCCAGCGAGCTTTCTTT. As protein: CASSPDRGGQRAFF.

V and J are TRBV15 and TRBJ2-7, with D possibly being TRBD2 (6 bases). This CDR3 is built from 16 residues. The V gene lost 0 bases and the J gene lost 2 bases, with 14 bases spanning the gap. CDR1 and CDR2 from the germline V gene are LNHNV and YYDKDF (reference sequence). DNA for the CDR3: TGTGCCACCAGCAGAGAGGTGGGGGGTGGGCCCTACGAGCAGTACTTC. The encoded protein is CATSREVGGGPYEQYF. The complete variable domain, with remaining parts taken from reference TRBV15 and TRBJ2-7, reads DAMVIQNPRYQVTQFGKPVTLSCSQTLNHNVMYWYQQKSSQAPKLLFHYYDKDFNNEADTPDNFQSRRPNTSFCFLDIRSPGLGDTAMYLCATSREVGGGPYEQYFGPGTRLTVT.

The V call is TRBV14, the J call TRBJ2-2; TRBD1 aligns across 11 bases. This CDR3 has 15 residues. Germline V CDR1 and CDR2: SGHDN, FVKESK. V shed 3 bases and J 5 bases; nucleotides not matched to a gene: 2. DNA for the CDR3: TGTGCCAGCAGCCACGGGACAGGGGGAACCGGGGAGCTGTTTTTT. Its translation: CASSHGTGGTGELFF.

J is TRBJ1-4 and V is TRBV3-1 (or the pseudogene TRBV3-2); D not resolved. Trimming removed 3 bases at V and 2 bases at J, with 10 bases between. The CDR3 extends over 15 amino acids. Germline CDR1 and CDR2: LGHDT and YNNKEL (reference sequence). The CDR3 region is CASSQPDVTNEKLFF. Here the CDR3 DNA reads TGTGCCAGCAGCCAGCCGGACGTCACTAATGAAAAACTGTTTTTT.

The V call is TRBV28, the J call TRBJ1-6; D remains unclear. V was clipped by 7 bases and J by 5 bases, with 12 bases between them. Germline CDR1 and CDR2: MDHEN and SYDVKM. The CDR3 totals 14 residues. The CDR3: CASKRVGDNSPLHF. CDR3 DNA sequence: TGTGCCAGCAAACGGGTCGGGGATAATTCACCCCTCCACTTT. The entire variable domain, with the rest obtained from reference TRBV28 and TRBJ1-6, is as follows: DVKVTQSSRYLVKRTGEKVFLECVQDMDHENMFWYRQDPGLGLRLIYFSYDVKMKEKGDIPEGYSVSREKKERFSLILESASTNQTSMYLCASKRVGDNSPLHFGNGTRLTVT.

The chain employs TRBV5-1 and TRBJ2-3, with TRBD1 identical over 10 bases. Germline lookup yields CDR1 SGHRS and CDR2 YFSETQ. V dropped 4 bases and J dropped 1; count of bases not matched to a gene: 18. This CDR3 is built from 20 residues. CDR3: CASSPSPPGTGARGTDTQYF. CDR3 DNA sequence: TGCGCCAGCAGCCCCAGCCCGCCTGGGACAGGGGCCAGGGGCACAGATACGCAGTATTTT.

This clone showed up just a few times. The DNA for the CDR3 is TGTGCCAGCAGTGAACTAGCGGGGGCGCTGGAGACCCAGTACTTC. As protein: CASSELAGALETQYF. V gene TRBV6-1 combines with J gene TRBJ2-5; 10 nucleotides match TRBD2. Germline CDR1 is MNHNS and CDR2 is SASEGT. The CDR3 consists of 15 residues. V lost 2 bases, J lost 5 bases, and 5 bases stayed unmatched.

V usage is TRBV27 and J usage is TRBJ2-7; D not certain. CDR1 and CDR2 from the germline V gene are MNHEY and SMNVEV (reference sequence). CDR3 length: 14 residues. V lost 0 bases and J lost 0, with 6 bases in between. The CDR3 loop is CASSLSLLSYEQYF. DNA of the CDR3: TGTGCCAGCAGTTTATCACTACTCTCCTACGAGCAGTACTTC.

The chain has TRBV19 and TRBJ2-1; the match to TRBD2 covers 8 bases. This CDR3 has 15 residues. Trimming took 8 bases from V and 7 from J; bases not matched to a gene: 13. The germline gives CDR1 LNHDA, CDR2 SQIVND (reference sequence). CDR3 sequence: CASLPGRARSNEQFF. CDR3 nucleotide sequence: TGTGCCAGTCTACCCGGGAGGGCCCGGTCGAATGAGCAGTTCTTC.

The chain couples TRBV11-2 to TRBJ1-1; D ambiguous. Trimming pared 5 bases from V and 2 bases from J, leaving 12 bases between. CDR3 size: 14 residues. Germline V gene lookup returns CDR1 SGHAT and CDR2 FQNNGV. This CDR3 reads CASSPSRPNTEAFF. DNA of the CDR3: TGTGCCAGCAGCCCCTCGAGGCCAAACACTGAAGCTTTCTTT. The complete variable domain, with remaining parts taken from reference TRBV11-2 and TRBJ1-1, reads EAGVAQSPRYKIIEKRQSVAFWCNPISGHATLYWYQQILGQGPKLLIQFQNNGVVDDSQLPKDRFSAERLKGVDSTLKIQPAKLEDSAVYLCASSPSRPNTEAFFGQGTRLTVV.

CDR3 amino acids: CASSGGSGTGFRNGYTF. The CDR3 DNA reads as TGTGCCAGCTCCGGAGGGTCCGGGACAGGTTTTAGAAATGGCTACACCTTC. This chain connects TRBV25-1 to TRBJ1-2, with 8 positions matching TRBD1. The CDR3 spans 17 residues. Germline CDR1 is MGHDK and CDR2 is SYGVNS. The trim removed 8 bases at V and 6 bases at J, leaving 20 bases unmatched.

The rearrangement uses TRBV28 and TRBJ1-4, with 9 nucleotides matching TRBD1. The V gene end was trimmed by 5 bases and the J gene end by 8 bases; junction bases not matched to a gene: 9. Germline V CDR1 and CDR2: MDHEN, SYDVKM. The CDR3 is 15 amino acids. CDR3 in DNA: TGTGCCAGCAGTGCACCCGGGACAGGGAAAGAAAAACTGTTTTTT. This encodes CASSAPGTGKEKLFF. The full variable domain, rest sourced from reference TRBV28 and TRBJ1-4, is DVKVTQSSRYLVKRTGEKVFLECVQDMDHENMFWYRQDPGLGLRLIYFSYDVKMKEKGDIPEGYSVSREKKERFSLILESASTNQTSMYLCASSAPGTGKEKLFFGSGTQLSVL.

V and J are TRBV6-1 and TRBJ1-6; D is possibly TRBD1 (5 bases). Germline CDR1 MNHNS, CDR2 SASEGT. This CDR3 is 16 amino acids long. Trimming cost V 4 bases and J 7 bases, with 17 bases left between them. CDR3 sequence (DNA): TGTGCCAGCAGTGCGGGACTTAAAGCGGGCAATTCACCCCTCCACTTT. This encodes CASSAGLKAGNSPLHF.